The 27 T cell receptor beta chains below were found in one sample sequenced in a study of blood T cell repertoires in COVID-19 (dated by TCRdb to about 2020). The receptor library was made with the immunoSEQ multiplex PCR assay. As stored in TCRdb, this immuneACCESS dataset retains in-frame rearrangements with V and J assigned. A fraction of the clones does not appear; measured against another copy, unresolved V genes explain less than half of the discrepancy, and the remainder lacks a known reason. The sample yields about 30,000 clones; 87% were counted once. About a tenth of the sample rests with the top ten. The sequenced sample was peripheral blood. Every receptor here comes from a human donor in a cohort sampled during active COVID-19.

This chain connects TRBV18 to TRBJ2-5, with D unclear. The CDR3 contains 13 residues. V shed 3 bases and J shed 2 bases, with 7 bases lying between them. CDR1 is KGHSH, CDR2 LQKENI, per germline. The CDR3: CASSPGLQETQYF. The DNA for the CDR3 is TGTGCCAGCTCACCTGGGCTTCAAGAGACCCAGTACTTC.

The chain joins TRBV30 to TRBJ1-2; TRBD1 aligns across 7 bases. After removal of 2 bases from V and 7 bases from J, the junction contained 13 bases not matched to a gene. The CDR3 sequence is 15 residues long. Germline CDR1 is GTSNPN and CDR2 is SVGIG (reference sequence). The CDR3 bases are TGTGCCTGGAGTTTCCACCTTCAGGGGGGTAGTGGCTACACCTTC. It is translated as CAWSFHLQGGSGYTF.

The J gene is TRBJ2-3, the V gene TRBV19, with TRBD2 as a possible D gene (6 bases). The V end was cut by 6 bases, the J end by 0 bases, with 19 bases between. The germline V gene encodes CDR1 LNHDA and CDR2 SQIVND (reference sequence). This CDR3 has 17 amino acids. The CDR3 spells CASRNRPGVFSTDTQYF. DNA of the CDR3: TGTGCCAGTAGGAACCGACCGGGAGTTTTTAGCACAGATACGCAGTATTTT.

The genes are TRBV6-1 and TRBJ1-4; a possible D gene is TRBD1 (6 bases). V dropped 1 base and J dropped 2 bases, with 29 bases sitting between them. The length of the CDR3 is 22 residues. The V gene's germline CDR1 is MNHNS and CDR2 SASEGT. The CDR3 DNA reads TGTGCCAGCAGTGAAGGCTTCGGGGGGGCTGCTTCAGTCCGGTCTACTAATGAAAAACTGTTTTTT. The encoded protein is CASSEGFGGAASVRSTNEKLFF.

The CDR3 region has the DNA TGTGCCAGCAGAAACGGGACCGGGAGGAGAAATACGCAGTATTTT. Translated, it gives CASRNGTGRRNTQYF. V usage is TRBV6-5 and J usage is TRBJ2-3, with TRBD2 matching over 7 bases. J was trimmed by 7 bases and V by 6 bases; bases with no gene match: 13. This CDR3 contains 15 residues. The germline V gene has CDR1 MNHEY and CDR2 SVGAGI.

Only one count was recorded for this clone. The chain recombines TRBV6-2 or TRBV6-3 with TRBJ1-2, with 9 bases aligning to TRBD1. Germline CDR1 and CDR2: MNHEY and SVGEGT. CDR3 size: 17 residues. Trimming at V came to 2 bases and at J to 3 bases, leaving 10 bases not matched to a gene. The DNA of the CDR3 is TGTGCCAGCAGTTACCCGGGACAGGGTGTAGTTGACTATGGCTACACCTTC. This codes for CASSYPGQGVVDYGYTF.

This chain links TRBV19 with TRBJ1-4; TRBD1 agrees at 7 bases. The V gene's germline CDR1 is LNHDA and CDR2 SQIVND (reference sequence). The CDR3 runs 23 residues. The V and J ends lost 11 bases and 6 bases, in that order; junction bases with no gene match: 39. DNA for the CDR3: TGTGCCCGTACCTCTGGTAAAGGGACAGTGGTTAAGAATTATGAGTGGATTTATGAAAAACTGTTTTTT. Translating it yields CARTSGKGTVVKNYEWIYEKLFF.

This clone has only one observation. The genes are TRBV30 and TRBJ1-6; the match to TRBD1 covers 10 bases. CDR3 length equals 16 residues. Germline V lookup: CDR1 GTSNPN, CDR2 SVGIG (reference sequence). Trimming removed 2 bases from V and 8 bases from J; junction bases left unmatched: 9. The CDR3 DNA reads TGTGCCTGGAGTTGGGGGACCGGGACAGGGGATTCACCCCTCCACTTT. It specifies CAWSWGTGTGDSPLHF. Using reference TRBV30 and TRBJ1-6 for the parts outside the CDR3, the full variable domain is SQTIHQWPATLVQPVGSPLSLECTVEGTSNPNLYWYRQAAGRGLQLLFYSVGIGQISSEVPQNLSASRPQDRQFILSSKKLLLSDSGFYLCAWSWGTGTGDSPLHFGNGTRLTVT.

The CDR3 coding sequence is TGTGCCAGTAGTACCCAGGGTCTACTCTATGAGCAGTTCTTC. Translation: CASSTQGLLYEQFF. The rearrangement links TRBV19 to TRBJ2-1, with D possibly matching TRBD1 (5 bases). CDR3 length: 14 residues. Trimming took off 4 bases at V and 8 bases at J, with 15 bases between the two ends. The V gene's germline CDR1 is LNHDA and CDR2 SQIVND (reference sequence).

The DNA for the CDR3 is TGTGCCAGTAGTATGGCGTCGACAGGGGGCATTGGCGAGCAGTACTTC. Translation: CASSMASTGGIGEQYF. The chain couples TRBV19 to TRBJ2-7; 10 nucleotides match TRBD1. The junction had 11 bases not matched to a gene; V was cut back by 3 bases and J by 6 bases. Per the germline V gene, CDR1 is LNHDA and CDR2 is SQIVND (reference sequence). CDR3 size: 16 residues.

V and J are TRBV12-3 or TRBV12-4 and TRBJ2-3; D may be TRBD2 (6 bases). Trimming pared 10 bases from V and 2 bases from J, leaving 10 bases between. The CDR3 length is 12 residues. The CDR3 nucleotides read TGTGCCACGGGAGAGACCACAGATACGCAGTATTTT. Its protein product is CATGETTDTQYF.

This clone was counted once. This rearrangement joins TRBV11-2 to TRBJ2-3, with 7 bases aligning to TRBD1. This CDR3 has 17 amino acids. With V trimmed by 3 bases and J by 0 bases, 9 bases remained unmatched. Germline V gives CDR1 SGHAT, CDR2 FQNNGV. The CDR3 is CASSFAGTAASTDTQYF. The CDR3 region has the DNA TGTGCCAGCAGCTTCGCTGGGACAGCCGCTAGCACAGATACGCAGTATTTT. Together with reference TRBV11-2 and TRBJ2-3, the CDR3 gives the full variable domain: EAGVAQSPRYKIIEKRQSVAFWCNPISGHATLYWYQQILGQGPKLLIQFQNNGVVDDSQLPKDRFSAERLKGVDSTLKIQPAKLEDSAVYLCASSFAGTAASTDTQYFGPGTRLTVL.

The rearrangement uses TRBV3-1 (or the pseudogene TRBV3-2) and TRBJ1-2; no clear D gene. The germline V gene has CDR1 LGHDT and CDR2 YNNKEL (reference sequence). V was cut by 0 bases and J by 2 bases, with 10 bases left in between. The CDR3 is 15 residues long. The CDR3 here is CASSQEVRLNYGYTF. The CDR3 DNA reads TGTGCCAGCAGCCAAGAGGTTCGACTAAACTATGGCTACACCTTC.

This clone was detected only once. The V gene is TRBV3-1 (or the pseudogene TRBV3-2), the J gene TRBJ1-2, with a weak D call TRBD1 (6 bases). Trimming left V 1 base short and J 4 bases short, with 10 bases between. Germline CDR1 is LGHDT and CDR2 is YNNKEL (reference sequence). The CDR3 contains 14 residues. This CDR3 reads CASSQGTGSYGYTF. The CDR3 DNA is TGTGCCAGCAGCCAAGGTACAGGGAGCTATGGCTACACCTTC.

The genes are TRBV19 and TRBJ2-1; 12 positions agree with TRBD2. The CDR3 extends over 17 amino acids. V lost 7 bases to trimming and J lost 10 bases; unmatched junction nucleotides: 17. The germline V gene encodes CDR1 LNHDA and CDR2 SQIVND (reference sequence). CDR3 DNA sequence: TGTGCCAGTAAGGGGCTAGCGGGGGGGCGATCAAATGAGGAGCAGTTCTTC. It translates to CASKGLAGGRSNEEQFF.

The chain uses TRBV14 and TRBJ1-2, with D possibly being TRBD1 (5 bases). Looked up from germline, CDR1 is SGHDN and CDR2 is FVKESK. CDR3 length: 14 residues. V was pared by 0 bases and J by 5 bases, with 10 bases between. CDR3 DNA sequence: TGTGCCAGCAGCCAAGATGCTGCAGGGTATGGCTACACCTTC. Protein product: CASSQDAAGYGYTF. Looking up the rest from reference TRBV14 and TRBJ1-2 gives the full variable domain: EAGVTQFPSHSVIEKGQTVTLRCDPISGHDNLYWYRRVMGKEIKFLLHFVKESKQDESGMPNNRFLAERTGGTYSTLKVQPAELEDSGVYFCASSQDAAGYGYTFGSGTRLTVV.

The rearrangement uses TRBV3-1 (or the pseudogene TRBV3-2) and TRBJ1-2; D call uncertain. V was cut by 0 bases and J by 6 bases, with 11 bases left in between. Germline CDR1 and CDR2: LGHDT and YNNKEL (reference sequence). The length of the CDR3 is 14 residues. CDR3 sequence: CASSQEVGGNGYTF. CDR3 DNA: TGTGCCAGCAGCCAAGAAGTGGGAGGCAATGGCTACACCTTC.

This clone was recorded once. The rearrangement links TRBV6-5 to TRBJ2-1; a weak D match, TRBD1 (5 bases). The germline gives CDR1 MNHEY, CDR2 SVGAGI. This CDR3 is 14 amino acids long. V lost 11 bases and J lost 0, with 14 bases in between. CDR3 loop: CAGRGGSSYNEQFF. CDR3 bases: TGTGCCGGTAGGGGCGGTAGCTCCTACAATGAGCAGTTCTTC.

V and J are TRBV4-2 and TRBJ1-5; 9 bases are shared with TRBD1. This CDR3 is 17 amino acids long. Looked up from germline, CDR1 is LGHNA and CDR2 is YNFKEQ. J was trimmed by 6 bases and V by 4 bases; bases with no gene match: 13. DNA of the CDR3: TGTGCCAGCAGCCCAGAAACCGGGACAGGGAATGCTCAGCCCCAGCATTTT. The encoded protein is CASSPETGTGNAQPQHF.

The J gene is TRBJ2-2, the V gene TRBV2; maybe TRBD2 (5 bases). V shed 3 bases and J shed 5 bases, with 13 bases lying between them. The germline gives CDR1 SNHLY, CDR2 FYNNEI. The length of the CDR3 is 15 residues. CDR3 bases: TGTGCCAGCAGTGAGGGTACTAGTGGAACCGGGGAGCTGTTTTTT. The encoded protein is CASSEGTSGTGELFF.

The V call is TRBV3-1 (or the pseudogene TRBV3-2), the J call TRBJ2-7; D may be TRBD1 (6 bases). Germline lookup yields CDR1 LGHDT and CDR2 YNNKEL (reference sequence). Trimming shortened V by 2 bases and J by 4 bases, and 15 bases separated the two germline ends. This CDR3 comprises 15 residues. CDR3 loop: CASSQLGTPSYEQYF. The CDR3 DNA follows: TGTGCCAGCAGCCAATTAGGGACACCGTCTTACGAGCAGTACTTC.

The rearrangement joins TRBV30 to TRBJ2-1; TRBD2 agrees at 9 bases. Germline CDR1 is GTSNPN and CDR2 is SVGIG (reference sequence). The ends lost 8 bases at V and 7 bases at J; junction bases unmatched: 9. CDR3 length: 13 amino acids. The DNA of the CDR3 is TGTGCCCTACCCCGACTAGCGGAGAATGAGCAGTTCTTC. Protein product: CALPRLAENEQFF. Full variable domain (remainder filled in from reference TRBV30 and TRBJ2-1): SQTIHQWPATLVQPVGSPLSLECTVEGTSNPNLYWYRQAAGRGLQLLFYSVGIGQISSEVPQNLSASRPQDRQFILSSKKLLLSDSGFYLCALPRLAENEQFFGPGTRLTVL.

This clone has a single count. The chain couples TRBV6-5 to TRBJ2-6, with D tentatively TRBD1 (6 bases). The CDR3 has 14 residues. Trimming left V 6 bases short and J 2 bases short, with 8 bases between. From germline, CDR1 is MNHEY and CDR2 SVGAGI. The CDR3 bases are TGTGCCAGCAGAGGGACAACTGGGGCCAACGTCCTGACTTTC. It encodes CASRGTTGANVLTF.

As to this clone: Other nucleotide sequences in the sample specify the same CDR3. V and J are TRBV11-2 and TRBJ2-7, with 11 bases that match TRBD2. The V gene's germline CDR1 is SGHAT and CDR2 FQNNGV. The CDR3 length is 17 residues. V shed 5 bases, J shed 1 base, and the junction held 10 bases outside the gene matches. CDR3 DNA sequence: TGTGCCAGCAGCCCTCCGCCCACTAGCGGGGGTTCCTACGAGCAGTACTTC. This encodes CASSPPPTSGGSYEQYF.

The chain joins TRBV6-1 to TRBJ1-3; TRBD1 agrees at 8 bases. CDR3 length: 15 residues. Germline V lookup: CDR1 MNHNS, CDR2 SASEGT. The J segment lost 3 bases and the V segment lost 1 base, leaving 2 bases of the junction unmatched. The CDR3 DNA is TGTGCCAGCAGTGAAGGCGGGACAGGTGGAAACACCATATATTTT. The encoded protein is CASSEGGTGGNTIYF.

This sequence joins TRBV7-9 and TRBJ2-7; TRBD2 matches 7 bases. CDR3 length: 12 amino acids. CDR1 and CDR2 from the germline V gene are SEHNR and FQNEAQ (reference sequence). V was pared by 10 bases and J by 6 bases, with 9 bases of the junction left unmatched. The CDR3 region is CAIGGRASEQYF. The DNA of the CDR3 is TGTGCCATTGGAGGGAGGGCCTCCGAGCAGTACTTC.

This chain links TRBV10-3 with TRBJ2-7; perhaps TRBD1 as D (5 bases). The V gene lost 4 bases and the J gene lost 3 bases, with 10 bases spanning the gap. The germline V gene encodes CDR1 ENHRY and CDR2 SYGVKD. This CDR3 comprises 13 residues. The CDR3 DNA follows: TGTGCCATCAGTGGGGGCAGGGACTACGAGCAGTACTTC. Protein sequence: CAISGGRDYEQYF.